The following is a TCR beta chain sequence with its context. This sample was taken from a study of blood T cell repertoires in COVID-19. In the study overall: From the United States, Italy and Spain came samples of acute and convalescent COVID-19.

Seattle researchers signed up patients amid active infection and tracked them longitudinally. Original methodology: Estimation of nucleated cell counts was performed using reference gene primer amplification. TCRdb's copy holds only in-frame clones and misses some; the assay was immunoSEQ multiplex PCR. The DNA was the basis for D and trimming; V, J and clone size are from that table. The sample shows over 100,000 clones, approximately 86% of them seen only once. This CDR3 comprises 16 residues. V gave up 3 bases and J gave up 0 bases, with 12 bases separating them. Germline V gene lookup returns CDR1 SGHRS and CDR2 YFSETQ.

Sequenced input: peripheral blood. The clonotype comes from a woman aged 70-85 years with COVID-19, enrolled during active disease. This chain connects TRBV5-1 to TRBJ1-4; maybe TRBD1 (5 bases). In DNA form, the CDR3 reads TGCGCCAGCAGCTCGACAGTTAGTTCAACTAATGAAAAACTGTTTTTT. Translation: CASSSTVSSTNEKLFF.